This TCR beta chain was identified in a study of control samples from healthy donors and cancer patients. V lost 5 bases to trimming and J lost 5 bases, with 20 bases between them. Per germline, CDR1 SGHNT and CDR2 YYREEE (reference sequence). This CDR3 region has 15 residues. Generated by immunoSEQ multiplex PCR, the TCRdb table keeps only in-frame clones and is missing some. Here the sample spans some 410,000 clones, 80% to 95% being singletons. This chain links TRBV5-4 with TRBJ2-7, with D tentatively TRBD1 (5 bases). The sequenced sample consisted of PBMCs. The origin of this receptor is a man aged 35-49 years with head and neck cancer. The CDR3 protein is CASSWGGSTIHEQYF. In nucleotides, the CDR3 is TGTGCCAGCAGTTGGGGCGGATCCACAATCCACGAGCAGTACTTC.